The entry below gives a single TCR beta chain sequence along with its context. Its antigen remains unidentified. The sample comes from a study of cytomegalovirus exposure and HLA in healthy donors. Background on the study: The 95 to 150 validation repertoires, a later analysis reported, used the same platform as the approximately 650 first-cohort repertoires.

The ends were cut back, 5 bases at V and 7 bases at J, with 11 bases in the middle. The germline CDR1 and CDR2 sequences are MNHEY and SVGAGI. This CDR3 is built from 12 residues. Points from the study as a whole: Within the 120 or so validation repertoires, first-cohort TCR clusters tended to co-occur, according to a later analysis.

TCRdb's copy holds only in-frame clones and misses some; the assay was immunoSEQ multiplex PCR. The sample includes tens of thousands of clones, approximately 95% seen only once; the top ten take 5.8%. Sequencing was carried out using PBMCs. This rearrangement joins TRBV6-5 to TRBJ1-2; the D gene is possibly TRBD1 (5 bases). The TCR was taken from a woman younger than 30 in good health and CMV-seropositive. The CDR3 DNA sequence: TGTGCCAGCAGTAGGACACCGTCTGGCTACACCTTC. It yields the protein CASSRTPSGYTF.